A selection of T cell receptor beta chains follows, all from one sample in a study of T cells in Graves' hyperthyroidism and ophthalmopathy. TCRdb reprocessed the multiplex PCR reads with MiXCR, giving one entry per CDR3 protein. The profile shows roughly 700,000 distinct CDR3 sequences, 12% to 15% of them singletons. The material sequenced was blood. The source of these receptors is a woman aged 18-30 years with Graves' hyperthyroidism. Both conserved end residues are trimmed from each CDR3.

>TRBV11-1|TRBJ1-4
ASSSSIGPELF
>TRBV29-1|TRBJ2-1
SVASGSSYNEQF
>TRBV5-1|TRBJ2-2
ASSLKWQGGYTGELF
>TRBV19|TRBJ2-7
ASSIGGLSSYEQY
>TRBV3-1|TRBJ1-4
ASSQDAGPNEKLF
>TRBV3-1|TRBJ2-1
ASSQSLRAEQF
>TRBV20-1|TRBJ2-5
SARPPGLVQETQY
>TRBV7-3|TRBJ2-1
ASSAKGLAGGNEQF
>TRBV15|TRBJ1-1
ATSRGTGGLLEAF
>TRBV7-6|TRBJ2-5
ASSLRLTDGGETQY
>TRBV15|TRBJ2-5
AICPNRGGGETQY
>TRBV12-3/TRBV12-4|TRBJ2-3
ASSPRDGASTDTQY
>TRBV6-1|TRBJ2-5
ASSRSRRRAGGETQY
>TRBV19|TRBJ1-2
ASSIDQQSTLHGYT
>TRBV29-1|TRBJ2-1
SVTRDREVVATLYNEQF
>TRBV12-3/TRBV12-4|TRBJ2-3
ASSPSAYTDTQY
>TRBV20-1|TRBJ2-5
SARELAGDQETQY
>TRBV6-5|TRBJ2-7
ASSYSALYEQY
>TRBV20-1|TRBJ2-5
SARARWTGGETQY
>TRBV27|TRBJ2-1
ASSSYLSSYNEQF
>TRBV5-1|TRBJ2-1
ASRWTSGDNEQF
>TRBV11-2|TRBJ1-6
ASSYSNSPLH
>TRBV6-5|TRBJ2-5
ASSYPSFSGRAVETQY
>TRBV30|TRBJ2-1
AWSVSSGSYEQF
>TRBV18|TRBJ1-2
ASSPNRYYGYT
>TRBV6-1|TRBJ2-5
ASSRDSDFLQETQY
>TRBV13|TRBJ1-3
ASSLGGHVSGNAIY
>TRBV11-3|TRBJ2-1
ASSSRDRGSYNEQF
>TRBV12-3/TRBV12-4|TRBJ2-2
ASTLQGNTGELF
>TRBV4-1|TRBJ1-1
ASSQQGLLGVRTEAF
>TRBV28|TRBJ1-2
ASSLDSDPSAGYT
>TRBV15|TRBJ2-7
ATSATTGSYEQY
>TRBV7-9|TRBJ2-7
ASSLAPASGRAAEQY
>TRBV9|TRBJ2-3
ASSRLSGLTDTQY
>TRBV20-1|TRBJ2-1
SARGGLEGPDEQF
>TRBV12-3/TRBV12-4|TRBJ2-3
ASSSNRGRIDTQY
>TRBV20-1|TRBJ2-5
SARRGRESGETQY
>TRBV10-3|TRBJ1-5
AISEGATGNQPQH
>TRBV19|TRBJ2-7
ASSTEGFSYEQY